This TCR beta chain comes out of a study of blood T cell repertoires in COVID-19. In the original processing: Estimation of nucleated cell counts was performed using reference gene primer amplification. Measured with immunoSEQ multiplex PCR; TCRdb has only the in-frame clones, and not every one. From that table come the V and J calls and clone size; the DNA was used to work out D and trimming. This sample has 430,000 or so clones, with around 89% found just once. Membership in each cohort depended on participant-reported clinical history. Germline lookup yields CDR1 SGHNT and CDR2 YYREEE (reference sequence). V shed 4 bases and J shed 1 base, with 11 bases lying between them. The length of the CDR3 is 14 residues.

The source is a middle-aged woman who had recovered from COVID-19. The sequenced sample was PBMCs or T cells enriched from blood (not recorded which). V gene TRBV5-4 combines with J gene TRBJ1-1; D might be TRBD1 (6 bases). CDR3 region: CASSPWTENTEAFF. CDR3 bases: TGTGCCAGCAGCCCGTGGACAGAGAACACTGAAGCTTTCTTT.